The rows below give T cell receptor beta chains drawn from one sample of a study of CD8 T cells in ankylosing spondylitis. MiXCR was run by TCRdb on the 5' RACE reads, yielding one entry per CDR3 protein. The table lists a few hundred thousand distinct CDR3 sequences, 18% of them singletons. Sequenced input: blood, either unsorted or a sorted T cell fraction (not recorded which). The origin of the receptors is a male donor with ankylosing spondylitis or in good health (not recorded which). CDR3s include the opening cysteine and the closing phenylalanine or tryptophan. The D gene is left open where the match is weak. Only some rows state a clone size, as once, few, many or a class for expanded clones.

clone size: many; D gene: TRBD1; J gene: TRBJ2-7; V gene: TRBV11-2; CDR3 protein: CASSPQLKTGFSEQYF; CDR3 DNA: TGTGCCAGCAGCCCCCAGCTTAAGACAGGGTTCTCCGAGCAGTACTTC
clone size: NA; D gene: TRBD1; J gene: TRBJ2-5; V gene: TRBV7-3; CDR3 protein: CASSSLPLGGPETQYF; CDR3 DNA: TGTGCCAGCAGCTCCCTCCCTCTAGGGGGCCCAGAGACCCAGTACTTC
clone size: NA; D gene: NA; J gene: TRBJ2-7; V gene: TRBV6-5; CDR3 protein: CASSYGSGYEQYF; CDR3 DNA: TGTGCCAGCAGTTACGGGTCAGGGTACGAGCAGTACTTC
clone size: many; D gene: NA; J gene: TRBJ2-1; V gene: TRBV5-1; CDR3 protein: CASSLVGTEYNEQFF; CDR3 DNA: TGCGCCAGCAGCTTGGTAGGGACGGAGTACAATGAGCAGTTCTTC
clone size: NA; D gene: NA; J gene: TRBJ2-7; V gene: TRBV20-1; CDR3 protein: CSPMAYEQYF; CDR3 DNA: TGCAGTCCGATGGCCTACGAGCAGTACTTC
clone size: NA; D gene: NA; J gene: TRBJ2-1; V gene: TRBV7-9; CDR3 protein: CASSLRLDPDYEQFF; CDR3 DNA: TGTGCCAGCAGCTTAAGACTAGACCCCGATTATGAGCAGTTCTTC
clone size: many; D gene: TRBD1; J gene: TRBJ2-7; V gene: TRBV7-9; CDR3 protein: CASNQQGPTYEQYF; CDR3 DNA: TGTGCCAGCAACCAACAGGGGCCAACCTACGAGCAGTACTTC
clone size: NA; D gene: TRBD2; J gene: TRBJ2-3; V gene: TRBV4-1; CDR3 protein: CASSHPRVAGGPDGTDTQYF; CDR3 DNA: TGCGCCAGCAGCCACCCAAGGGTGGCGGGAGGGCCGGATGGCACAGATACGCAGTATTTT
clone size: NA; D gene: NA; J gene: TRBJ2-6; V gene: TRBV7-9; CDR3 protein: CASSLAVTATGANVLTF; CDR3 DNA: TGTGCCAGCAGCTTAGCGGTGACAGCCACCGGGGCCAACGTCCTGACTTTC
clone size: few; D gene: TRBD2; J gene: TRBJ2-5; V gene: TRBV14; CDR3 protein: CASSRWTSQETQYF; CDR3 DNA: TGTGCCAGCAGCCGCTGGACTAGCCAAGAGACCCAGTACTTC
clone size: few; D gene: TRBD1; J gene: TRBJ1-1; V gene: TRBV6-1; CDR3 protein: CASSEGTGVMNTEAFF; CDR3 DNA: TGTGCCAGCAGTGAAGGGACAGGGGTCATGAACACTGAAGCTTTCTTT
clone size: NA; D gene: TRBD1; J gene: TRBJ2-1; V gene: TRBV12-3/TRBV12-4; CDR3 protein: CASSFPGGTGNEQFF; CDR3 DNA: TGTGCCAGCAGTTTTCCAGGGGGGACAGGGAATGAGCAGTTCTTC
clone size: many; D gene: NA; J gene: TRBJ2-1; V gene: TRBV27; CDR3 protein: CASSPPRGSSYNEQFF; CDR3 DNA: TGTGCCAGCAGTCCTCCAAGGGGGAGCTCCTACAATGAGCAGTTCTTC
clone size: few; D gene: NA; J gene: TRBJ2-3; V gene: TRBV29-1; CDR3 protein: CSVEGREDTQYF; CDR3 DNA: TGCAGCGTTGAGGGCAGGGAAGATACGCAGTATTTT
clone size: NA; D gene: NA; J gene: TRBJ2-3; V gene: TRBV20-1; CDR3 protein: CSARDSIVTDTQYF; CDR3 DNA: TGCAGTGCTAGAGACAGCATTGTCACAGATACGCAGTATTTT
clone size: NA; D gene: TRBD2; J gene: TRBJ2-7; V gene: TRBV4-1; CDR3 protein: CASSQAGAGVVHEQYF; CDR3 DNA: TGCGCCAGCAGCCAAGCGGGAGCGGGAGTAGTCCACGAGCAGTACTTC
clone size: NA; D gene: NA; J gene: TRBJ2-7; V gene: TRBV21-1; CDR3 protein: CASSKVGLAGLEQYF; CDR3 DNA: TGTGCCAGCAGCAAAGTTGGACTAGCGGGCCTCGAGCAGTACTTC
clone size: few; D gene: NA; J gene: TRBJ2-5; V gene: TRBV9; CDR3 protein: CASSVSGAGETQYF; CDR3 DNA: TGTGCCAGCAGCGTATCCGGGGCCGGCGAGACCCAGTACTTC
clone size: many; D gene: NA; J gene: TRBJ2-7; V gene: TRBV7-8; CDR3 protein: CASSHSYEQYF; CDR3 DNA: TGTGCCAGCAGCCACTCCTACGAGCAGTACTTC
clone size: few; D gene: NA; J gene: TRBJ2-7; V gene: TRBV4-2; CDR3 protein: CASSQEGRGYEQYF; CDR3 DNA: TGTGCCAGCAGCCAGGAAGGGAGAGGCTACGAGCAGTACTTC
clone size: few; D gene: TRBD2; J gene: TRBJ2-1; V gene: TRBV24-1; CDR3 protein: CATSDSGVGGLNEQFF; CDR3 DNA: TGTGCCACCAGTGATTCCGGGGTGGGAGGGCTGAATGAGCAGTTCTTC
clone size: NA; D gene: TRBD2; J gene: TRBJ2-7; V gene: TRBV7-8; CDR3 protein: CASSLAASGRTPYEQYF; CDR3 DNA: TGTGCCAGCAGCTTAGCGGCTAGCGGGAGGACTCCATACGAGCAGTACTTC
clone size: few; D gene: NA; J gene: TRBJ2-2; V gene: TRBV4-1; CDR3 protein: CASSQATGYTGELFF; CDR3 DNA: TGCGCCAGCAGCCAAGCCACAGGGTACACCGGGGAGCTGTTTTTT
clone size: NA; D gene: TRBD1; J gene: TRBJ2-3; V gene: TRBV7-9; CDR3 protein: CASRGTGGPDTQYF; CDR3 DNA: TGTGCCAGCAGGGGAACAGGGGGCCCAGATACGCAGTATTTT
clone size: few; D gene: NA; J gene: TRBJ2-2; V gene: TRBV5-1; CDR3 protein: CASRLFRDGTGELFF; CDR3 DNA: TGCGCCAGCAGGCTTTTTCGGGACGGCACCGGGGAGCTGTTTTTT
clone size: few; D gene: NA; J gene: TRBJ1-4; V gene: TRBV4-3; CDR3 protein: CASSQDQVTNEKLFF; CDR3 DNA: TGCGCCAGCAGCCAAGATCAGGTTACTAATGAAAAACTGTTTTTT
clone size: few; D gene: TRBD2; J gene: TRBJ2-7; V gene: TRBV20-1; CDR3 protein: CSASGMREGPYEQYF; CDR3 DNA: TGCAGTGCTAGTGGGATGCGGGAGGGCCCCTACGAGCAGTACTTC
clone size: NA; D gene: TRBD2; J gene: TRBJ2-7; V gene: TRBV2; CDR3 protein: CARQGLAQDEQYF; CDR3 DNA: TGTGCCAGACAGGGACTAGCGCAGGACGAGCAGTACTTC
clone size: NA; D gene: NA; J gene: TRBJ2-1; V gene: TRBV6-2/TRBV6-3; CDR3 protein: CASSLPAGLGNEQFF; CDR3 DNA: TGTGCCAGCAGTCTTCCGGCGGGCCTGGGGAATGAGCAGTTCTTC
clone size: NA; D gene: NA; J gene: TRBJ2-1; V gene: TRBV4-1; CDR3 protein: CASSPPNSYNEQFF; CDR3 DNA: TGCGCCAGCAGCCCCCCGAACTCCTACAATGAGCAGTTCTTC
clone size: NA; D gene: NA; J gene: TRBJ2-7; V gene: TRBV12-3/TRBV12-4; CDR3 protein: CASSFERVEQYF; CDR3 DNA: TGTGCCAGCAGTTTTGAAAGGGTCGAGCAGTACTTC
clone size: few; D gene: NA; J gene: TRBJ2-3; V gene: TRBV27; CDR3 protein: CATKTKNTQYF; CDR3 DNA: TGTGCCACCAAAACGAAGAATACGCAGTATTTT
clone size: few; D gene: TRBD2; J gene: TRBJ2-1; V gene: TRBV4-1; CDR3 protein: CASSQTLAGGLVEQFF; CDR3 DNA: TGCGCCAGCAGCCAAACTCTAGCGGGAGGACTGGTTGAGCAGTTCTTC
clone size: NA; D gene: NA; J gene: TRBJ2-7; V gene: TRBV19; CDR3 protein: CATSDDYSYEQYF; CDR3 DNA: TGTGCCACCTCAGATGATTACTCCTACGAGCAGTACTTC
clone size: many; D gene: TRBD1; J gene: TRBJ2-1; V gene: TRBV20-1; CDR3 protein: CSARDIGQDRNEQFF; CDR3 DNA: TGCAGTGCTAGAGACATCGGACAGGACCGAAATGAGCAGTTCTTC
clone size: many; D gene: NA; J gene: TRBJ2-2; V gene: TRBV19; CDR3 protein: CASSIVRGPGELFF; CDR3 DNA: TGTGCCAGTAGTATAGTTCGTGGTCCCGGGGAGCTGTTTTTT
clone size: few; D gene: NA; J gene: TRBJ2-2; V gene: TRBV20-1; CDR3 protein: CSARGDKSPGYPGELFF; CDR3 DNA: TGCAGTGCTAGAGGGGACAAATCGCCAGGGTACCCCGGGGAGCTGTTTTTT
clone size: few; D gene: TRBD1; J gene: TRBJ2-2; V gene: TRBV29-1; CDR3 protein: CSVVHRDRANTGELFF; CDR3 DNA: TGCAGCGTTGTCCATCGGGACAGGGCGAACACCGGGGAGCTGTTTTTT
clone size: few; D gene: NA; J gene: TRBJ1-5; V gene: TRBV29-1; CDR3 protein: CSPWTPNQPQHF; CDR3 DNA: TGCAGCCCCTGGACCCCCAATCAGCCCCAGCATTTT
clone size: few; D gene: TRBD2; J gene: TRBJ2-3; V gene: TRBV6-5; CDR3 protein: CASSYLAGDGDTQYF; CDR3 DNA: TGTGCCAGCAGTTACCTAGCGGGAGATGGGGATACGCAGTATTTT
clone size: many; D gene: NA; J gene: TRBJ1-4; V gene: TRBV7-9; CDR3 protein: CASGREATNEKLFF; CDR3 DNA: TGTGCCAGCGGCAGGGAAGCAACTAATGAAAAACTGTTTTTT
clone size: few; D gene: NA; J gene: TRBJ1-1; V gene: TRBV29-1; CDR3 protein: CSAFGGGEEAFF; CDR3 DNA: TGCAGCGCGTTTGGGGGGGGAGAGGAAGCTTTCTTT
clone size: NA; D gene: NA; J gene: TRBJ1-6; V gene: TRBV7-6; CDR3 protein: CASSSGENSPLHF; CDR3 DNA: TGTGCCAGCAGCTCGGGCGAAAATTCACCCCTCCACTTT
clone size: few; D gene: TRBD2; J gene: TRBJ2-1; V gene: TRBV6-2/TRBV6-3; CDR3 protein: CASSLAGVLEQFF; CDR3 DNA: TGTGCCAGCAGCCTAGCGGGAGTTCTTGAGCAGTTCTTC
clone size: NA; D gene: NA; J gene: TRBJ2-2; V gene: TRBV12-3/TRBV12-4; CDR3 protein: CASSFSENTGELFF; CDR3 DNA: TGTGCCAGCAGTTTTTCTGAGAACACCGGGGAGCTGTTTTTT
clone size: NA; D gene: NA; J gene: TRBJ2-1; V gene: TRBV7-6; CDR3 protein: CASSLDVAGEQFF; CDR3 DNA: TGTGCCAGCAGCTTAGACGTGGCCGGTGAGCAGTTCTTC
clone size: NA; D gene: NA; J gene: TRBJ1-1; V gene: TRBV10-3; CDR3 protein: CAIRSGLSVNTEAFF; CDR3 DNA: TGTGCCATCAGATCAGGGCTGTCGGTGAACACTGAAGCTTTCTTT